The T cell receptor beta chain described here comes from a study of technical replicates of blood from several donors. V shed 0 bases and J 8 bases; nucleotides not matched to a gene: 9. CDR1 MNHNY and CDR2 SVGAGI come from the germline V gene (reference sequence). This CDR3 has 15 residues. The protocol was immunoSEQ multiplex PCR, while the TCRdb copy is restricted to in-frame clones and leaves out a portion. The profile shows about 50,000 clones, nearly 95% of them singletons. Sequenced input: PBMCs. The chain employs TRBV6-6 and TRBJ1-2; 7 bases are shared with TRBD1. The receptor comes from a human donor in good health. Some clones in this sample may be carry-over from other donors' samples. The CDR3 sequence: CASSYSRQGKGGYTF. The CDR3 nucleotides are TGTGCCAGCAGTTACTCGAGACAGGGAAAGGGAGGCTACACCTTC.